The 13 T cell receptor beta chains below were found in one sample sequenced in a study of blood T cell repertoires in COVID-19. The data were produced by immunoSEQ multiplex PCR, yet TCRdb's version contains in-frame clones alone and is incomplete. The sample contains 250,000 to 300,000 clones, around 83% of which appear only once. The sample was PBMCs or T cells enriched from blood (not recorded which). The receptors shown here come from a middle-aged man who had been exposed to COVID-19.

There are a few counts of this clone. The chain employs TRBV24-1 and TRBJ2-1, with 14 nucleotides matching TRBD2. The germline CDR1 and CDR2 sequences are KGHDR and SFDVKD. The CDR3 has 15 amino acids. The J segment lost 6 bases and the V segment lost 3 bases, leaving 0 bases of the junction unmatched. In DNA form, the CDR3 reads TGTGCCACCAGTGATGGGACTAGCGGGAGCAATGAGCAGTTCTTC. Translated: CATSDGTSGSNEQFF.

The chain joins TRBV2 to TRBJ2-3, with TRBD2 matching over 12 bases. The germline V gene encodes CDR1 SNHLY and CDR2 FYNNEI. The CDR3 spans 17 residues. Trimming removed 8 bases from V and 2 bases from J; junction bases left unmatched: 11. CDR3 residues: CASSLLAGGLNTDTQYF. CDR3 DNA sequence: TGTGCCAGCTCTCTACTAGCGGGAGGTCTTAACACAGATACGCAGTATTTT.

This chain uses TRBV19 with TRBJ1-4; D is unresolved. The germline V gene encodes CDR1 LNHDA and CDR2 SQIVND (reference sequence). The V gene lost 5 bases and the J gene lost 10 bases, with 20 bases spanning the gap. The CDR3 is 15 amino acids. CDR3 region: CASSLPSGNLGKLFF. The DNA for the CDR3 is TGTGCCAGTAGTCTCCCCAGCGGGAATCTGGGAAAACTGTTTTTT.

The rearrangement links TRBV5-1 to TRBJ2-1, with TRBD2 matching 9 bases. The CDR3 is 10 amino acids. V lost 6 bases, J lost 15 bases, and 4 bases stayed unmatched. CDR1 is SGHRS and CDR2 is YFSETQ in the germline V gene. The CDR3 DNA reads TGCGCCAGCACCGGGACTAGCCGGTTCTTC. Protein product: CASTGTSRFF.

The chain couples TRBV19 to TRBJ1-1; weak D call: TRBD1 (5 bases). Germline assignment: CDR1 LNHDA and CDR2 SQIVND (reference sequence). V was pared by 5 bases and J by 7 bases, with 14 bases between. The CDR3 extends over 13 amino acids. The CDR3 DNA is TGTGCCAGTAGTTTGGTAGTTAGGGGTGAAGCTTTCTTT. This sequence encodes CASSLVVRGEAFF.

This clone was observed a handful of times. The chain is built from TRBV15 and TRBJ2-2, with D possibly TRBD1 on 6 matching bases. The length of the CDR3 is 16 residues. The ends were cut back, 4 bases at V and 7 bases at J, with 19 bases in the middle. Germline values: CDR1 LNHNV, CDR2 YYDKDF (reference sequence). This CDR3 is CATSIEQGINSGELFF. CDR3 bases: TGTGCCACCAGCATAGAACAGGGTATTAATAGCGGGGAGCTGTTTTTT.

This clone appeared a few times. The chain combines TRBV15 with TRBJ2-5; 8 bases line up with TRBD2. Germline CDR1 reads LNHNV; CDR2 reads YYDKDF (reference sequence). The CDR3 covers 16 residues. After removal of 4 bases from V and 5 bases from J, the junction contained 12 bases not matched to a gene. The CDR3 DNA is TGTGCCACCAGCAAATACGCAGCGGGGGCGGGGGAGACCCAGTACTTC. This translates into CATSKYAAGAGETQYF. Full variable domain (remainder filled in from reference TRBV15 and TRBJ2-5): DAMVIQNPRYQVTQFGKPVTLSCSQTLNHNVMYWYQQKSSQAPKLLFHYYDKDFNNEADTPDNFQSRRPNTSFCFLDIRSPGLGDTAMYLCATSKYAAGAGETQYFGPGTRLLVL.

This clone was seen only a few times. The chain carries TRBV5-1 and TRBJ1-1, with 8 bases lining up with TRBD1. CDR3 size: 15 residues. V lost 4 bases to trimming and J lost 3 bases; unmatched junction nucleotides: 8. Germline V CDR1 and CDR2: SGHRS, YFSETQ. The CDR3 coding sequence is TGCGCCAGCAGCAATCAGGGGGCCTCGGACACTGAAGCTTTCTTT. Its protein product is CASSNQGASDTEAFF.

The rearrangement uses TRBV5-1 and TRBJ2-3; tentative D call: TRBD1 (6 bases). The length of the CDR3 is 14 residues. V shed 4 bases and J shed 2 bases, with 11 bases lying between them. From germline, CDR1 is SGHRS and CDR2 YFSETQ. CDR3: CASSPNRATDTQYF. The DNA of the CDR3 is TGCGCCAGCAGCCCTAACAGGGCCACAGATACGCAGTATTTT.

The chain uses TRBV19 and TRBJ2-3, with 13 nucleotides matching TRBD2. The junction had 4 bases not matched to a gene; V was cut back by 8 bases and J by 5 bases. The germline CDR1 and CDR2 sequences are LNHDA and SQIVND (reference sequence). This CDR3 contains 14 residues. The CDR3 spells CASGTSGIRDTQYF. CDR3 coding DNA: TGTGCCAGTGGGACTAGCGGGATTAGAGATACGCAGTATTTT.

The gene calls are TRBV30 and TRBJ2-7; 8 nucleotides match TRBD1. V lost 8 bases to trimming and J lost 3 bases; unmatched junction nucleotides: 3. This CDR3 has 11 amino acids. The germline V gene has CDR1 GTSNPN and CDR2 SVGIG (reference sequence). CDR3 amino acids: CAGGTGYEQYF. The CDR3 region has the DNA TGTGCCGGCGGGACAGGCTACGAGCAGTACTTC.

CDR3 bases: TGTGCCAGCAGCGTAACAGGAGATACGCAGTATTTT. Its translation: CASSVTGDTQYF. The chain has TRBV9 and TRBJ2-3; a weak D match, TRBD1 (5 bases). From germline, CDR1 is SGDLS and CDR2 YYNGEE. This CDR3 spans 12 amino acids. The germline V and J ends were trimmed by 1 base and 5 bases, with 5 bases remaining between them.

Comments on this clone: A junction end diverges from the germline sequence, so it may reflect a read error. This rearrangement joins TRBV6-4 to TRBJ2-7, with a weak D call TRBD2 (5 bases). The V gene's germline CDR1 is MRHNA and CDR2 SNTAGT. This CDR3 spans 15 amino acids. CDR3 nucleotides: TGTGCCAGCAGCCCCGAGGCGGGTGTGGCCTATGAGCAGTACTTC. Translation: CASSPEAGVAYEQYF.